A single sample is the source of the 19 T cell receptor beta chains below, sequenced in a study of post-analysis software for immune sequencing data. TCR beta cDNA libraries had unique molecular identifiers. TCRdb analysed the PCR reads with MiXCR anew, one entry per CDR3 protein. The sample includes 150,000 to 200,000 distinct CDR3 sequences, roughly 34% seen only once; the top ten take 25% to 35%. The sequencing here drew on blood, taken after autologous hematopoietic stem cell transplantation. The receptors were gathered from a girl between 5 and 17 years old with multiple sclerosis.

This chain uses TRBV12-3 or TRBV12-4 with TRBJ1-2; the D is unclear. The CDR3 loop spans 15 amino acids. The V gene lost 3 bases and the J gene lost 5 bases, with 16 bases spanning the gap. The DNA for the CDR3 is TGTGCCAGCAGTTTGGGCCCCATTTCAGTTTATGGCTACACCTTC. Residues: CASSLGPISVYGYTF.

This sequence joins TRBV13 and TRBJ2-7; TRBD1 or TRBD2 may be the D gene (5 bases each). V was cut by 5 bases and J by 5 bases, with 10 bases left in between. Germline CDR1 PRHDT, CDR2 FYEKMQ (reference sequence). The CDR3 totals 12 residues. CDR3 bases: TGTGCCAGCAGCGGGGACGACGACGAGCAGTACTTC. This encodes CASSGDDDEQYF.

The J gene is TRBJ1-2, the V gene TRBV29-1, with 7 bases lining up with TRBD1. The germline V gene encodes CDR1 SQVTM and CDR2 ANQGSEA. CDR3 length equals 12 residues. Trimming cost V 3 bases and J 3 bases; bases outside gene matches: 1. DNA of the CDR3: TGCAGCGTTGAGGGACAGCACTATGGCTACACCTTC. The encoded protein is CSVEGQHYGYTF.

The CDR3 DNA is TGTGCCAGCAGTCCCCGGGGCAGCCAGCTCTATGGCTACACCTTC. This sequence encodes CASSPRGSQLYGYTF. The V and J genes are TRBV12-3 or TRBV12-4 and TRBJ1-2, with D perhaps matching TRBD1 (5 bases). V was pared by 5 bases and J by 4 bases, with 17 bases between. This CDR3 contains 15 residues.

This clonotype showed up many times. The chain combines TRBV27 with TRBJ2-7; D remains unclear. CDR1 is MNHEY and CDR2 is SMNVEV in the germline V gene (reference sequence). V lost 1 base and J 2 bases, leaving 18 bases between the germline ends. The CDR3 loop spans 17 amino acids. CDR3 sequence (DNA): TGTGCCAGCAGTTTATTTCGACCCGAGACGCGTCCCTACGAGCAGTACTTC. Protein: CASSLFRPETRPYEQYF.

The count of this clonotype is one. J is TRBJ2-1 and V is TRBV5-1; 9 nucleotides agree with TRBD2. There are 16 residues in the CDR3. Germline loops: CDR1 SGHRS, CDR2 YFSETQ. V lost 0 bases and J lost 7; bases outside the gene matches: 8. CDR3 DNA sequence: TGCGCCAGCAGCTTGGTCGGGTCTAGCGGGAATAATGAGCAGTTCTTC. This gives the protein CASSLVGSSGNNEQFF.

The V call is TRBV18, the J call TRBJ2-7; D gene unclear. This CDR3 region has 15 residues. The V end was cut by 5 bases, the J end by 2 bases, with 16 bases between. The germline CDR1 and CDR2 sequences are KGHSH and LQKENI. CDR3 DNA sequence: TGTGCCAGCTCATTATTGAAAGGGTTCCCCTACGAGCAGTACTTC. Encoded protein: CASSLLKGFPYEQYF.

The chain has TRBV7-9 and TRBJ1-2, with no clear D. The V end was cut by 5 bases, the J end by 2 bases, with 15 bases between. CDR1 and CDR2 (germline): SEHNR, FQNEAQ (reference sequence). The CDR3 is 15 amino acids. The CDR3 bases are TGTGCCAGCAGCCCTCAAGCACTGGGGAACTATGGCTACACCTTC. It codes for CASSPQALGNYGYTF.

This clonotype occurred a few times. V gene TRBV28 combines with J gene TRBJ1-2; 9 nucleotides align to TRBD1. Germline V lookup: CDR1 MDHEN, CDR2 SYDVKM. The CDR3 is 14 residues long. With V trimmed by 8 bases and J by 4 bases, 8 bases remained unmatched. CDR3 protein: CASLDRGKFYGYTF. The CDR3 bases are TGTGCCAGCTTGGACAGGGGCAAATTCTATGGCTACACCTTC.

The chain couples TRBV27 to TRBJ2-7, with D perhaps TRBD1 (5 bases). Trimming took 8 bases from V and 6 from J, leaving 17 bases between them. This CDR3 is built from 13 residues. The germline V gene encodes CDR1 MNHEY and CDR2 SMNVEV (reference sequence). The CDR3 sequence is CASSVRGSSEQYF. The DNA for the CDR3 is TGTGCCAGCTCCGTTAGGGGATCGAGCGAGCAGTACTTC.

The chain links TRBV30 to TRBJ1-2; D possibly corresponds to TRBD1 (5 bases). The CDR3 spans 14 residues. CDR1 and CDR2 (germline): GTSNPN, SVGIG (reference sequence). Trimming pared 2 bases from V and 4 bases from J, leaving 14 bases between. The CDR3: CAWSLGGRSYGYTF. The CDR3 DNA reads TGTGCCTGGAGTTTGGGGGGTAGGAGCTATGGCTACACCTTC.

This clonotype showed up just a few times. This chain uses TRBV7-9 with TRBJ1-2, with D unclear. The germline V and J ends were trimmed by 4 bases and 1 base, with 4 bases remaining between them. Germline CDR1 SEHNR, CDR2 FQNEAQ (reference sequence). CDR3 length: 12 amino acids. CDR3 bases: TGTGCCAGCAGCTCAGATAACTATGGCTACACCTTC. It is translated as CASSSDNYGYTF. Full variable domain (remainder filled in from reference TRBV7-9 and TRBJ1-2): DTGVSQNPRHKITKRGQNVTFRCDPISEHNRLYWYRQTLGQGPEFLTYFQNEAQLEKSRLLSDRFSAERPKGSFSTLEIQRTEQGDSAMYLCASSSDNYGYTFGSGTRLTVV.

This clonotype was observed a few times. The chain uses TRBV30 and TRBJ2-2, with 7 nucleotides matching TRBD2. CDR3 length equals 14 residues. CDR1 and CDR2 from the germline V gene are GTSNPN and SVGIG (reference sequence). The V gene end was trimmed by 8 bases and the J gene end by 0 bases; junction bases not matched to a gene: 6. The CDR3 here is CARGGSANTGELFF. In DNA form, the CDR3 reads TGTGCCCGCGGCGGGAGTGCGAACACCGGGGAGCTGTTTTTT.

This clonotype was detected only a few times. This chain connects TRBV5-1 to TRBJ2-7; D ambiguous. The end of the DNA aligns better with TRBJ2-5, so the J call may be wrong. Looked up from germline, CDR1 is SGHRS and CDR2 is YFSETQ. The CDR3 totals 16 residues. CDR3 residues: CASSQRTSSLLETQYF. For the CDR3, the DNA is TGCGCCAGCAGCCAAAGGACCTCTTCGCTTCTTGAGACCCAGTACTTC.

This chain joins TRBV12-5 and TRBJ2-1; no definite D call. The germline CDR1 and CDR2 sequences are LGHNT and FRNRAP. V lost 0 bases to trimming and J lost 8 bases, with 11 bases between them. This CDR3 spans 14 amino acids. The CDR3 sequence: CASGLVPSLHEQFF. The CDR3 nucleotides are TGTGCTAGTGGTTTGGTACCTTCTTTACATGAGCAGTTCTTC.

This chain connects TRBV6-1 to TRBJ1-5; 7 nucleotides match TRBD1. The germline CDR1 and CDR2 sequences are MNHNS and SASEGT. The CDR3 covers 15 residues. Trimming took 11 bases from V and 0 from J; bases not matched to a gene: 10. CDR3 in DNA: TGTGCCGCCAGGGACAGCGACCATAGCAATCAGCCCCAGCATTTT. This codes for CAARDSDHSNQPQHF.

Turning to this clonotype: Being one base from a much bigger clone, this may be a read error. CDR3 protein: CANSLKEFYGYTF. CDR3 nucleotide sequence: TGTGCCAACAGTTTAAAGGAGTTCTATGGCTACACCTTC. The rearrangement links TRBV12-3 or TRBV12-4 to TRBJ1-2; D gene unclear. The CDR3 totals 13 residues.

This chain uses TRBV10-2 with TRBJ2-3; 9 bases fit TRBD2. Per germline, CDR1 WSHSY and CDR2 SAAADI. The CDR3 sequence is 18 residues long. Unmatched junction bases numbered 15, after V lost 8 bases and J lost 0 bases. CDR3 loop: CASFSLRAGGTSTDTQYF. CDR3 bases: TGCGCCAGCTTCTCCCTACGCGCGGGAGGGACTAGCACAGATACGCAGTATTTT.

The CDR3 bases are TGCAGTGCCGAAGAGGGAAATCAGCCCCAGCATTTT. This translates into CSAEEGNQPQHF. The chain carries TRBV20-1 and TRBJ1-5; D gene uncertain. This CDR3 spans 12 amino acids. Trimming shortened V by 6 bases and J by 4 bases, and 10 bases separated the two germline ends. Per germline, CDR1 DFQATT and CDR2 SNEGSKA (reference sequence).